The clone carrying this TCR beta chain was found many times. Trimming cost V 2 bases and J 6 bases; bases outside gene matches: 7. The V gene's germline CDR1 is SGHRS and CDR2 YFSETQ. The CDR3 consists of 14 residues. The data stem from a study of T cells in Graves' hyperthyroidism and ophthalmopathy. What was amplified from RNA transcripts were TCR beta CDR3 regions. In the first-round RT-PCR of the TCR CDR3, the HTBI primer set was used. TCRdb called the multiplex PCR reads again in MiXCR, with one record for every CDR3 protein. Of a few hundred thousand distinct CDR3 sequences listed, about 15% were seen once; the top ten hold about 30%.

The chain links TRBV5-1 to TRBJ1-1; 7 bases fit TRBD1. Material: blood. The clonotype was recovered from a woman in her twenties or thirties with Graves' hyperthyroidism. CDR3 nucleotide sequence: TGCGCCAGCAGCTTCGAACAGGGGAGGGCTGAAGCTTTCTTT. Amino acid sequence: CASSFEQGRAEAFF.